This TCR beta chain was captured by sequencing in a study of blood T cells in healthy people across ages (dated by TCRdb to between 2015 and 2016). The study in broad terms: In model experiments, template switching captured roughly one uniquely barcoded TCR beta cDNA molecule for every two T cells. Age-related changes in TCR beta repertoire diversity were measured in the study by deep sequencing normalized with unique cDNA molecular identifiers. The donors were split into four age groups: young (average 16 years), middle-aged (about 40), aged (62) and long-lived (roughly 77). To avoid experimental bias, donors of different ages were distributed randomly across sequencing lanes. Using the same blood draw, the study looked at two additional independent replicas of 1 million unique cDNA reads for two donors, one aged 18 to 29 and the other aged 80 or older. Results and caveats for the whole study, not just this receptor: Compared with the aged group, more naive CD4+ T cells, fewer expanded clones and increased TCR diversity were shown by the long-lived group, suggesting age selection. Total diversity estimates from one million sequenced T cells were considered lower bounds and underestimates. A strong correlation was found between observed TCR beta diversity and the percentage of naive T cells measured by flow cytometry. Bulk unsorted PBMC profiling prevented conclusive comparison of naive and antigen-experienced compartments. As age increased, observed TCR beta diversity per million T cells dropped in a roughly linear way, and a significant reduction was already evident by age 40. Donor CMV infection status was unknown, potentially confounding age-related changes in expanded clonotypes.

On this clonotype itself: Which antigen it targets is not known. Per-nucleotide qualities are absent, and no much larger clonotype sits a single base away.

V sheds 6 bases and J sheds 3 bases, leaving 17 bases between their ends. CDR1 and CDR2 are drawn from the germline V gene (reference sequence): DFQATT, SNEGSKA. The CDR3 runs 14 residues from the cysteine to the phenylalanine. CDR3 DNA is the only sequence kept; it has 42 bases, read in frame from the first base. Receptors were amplified or captured by 5' RACE. This sample was sequenced with an Illumina HiSeq 2500. A second PCR of roughly 6 to 11 cycles was performed with a sample-barcoded 5' primer and a J-beta primer mix. Each TCR beta cDNA molecule received a unique molecular identifier from a template-switch 5' adaptor carrying 12 random nucleotides. At least 3 million CDR3-containing paired-end reads were obtained from each sample. The Mint cDNA synthesis kit, primed by a TRBC-specific oligonucleotide, was used to synthesize first-strand cDNA from all RNA. Following uracil-DNA glycosylase treatment, all cDNA underwent a first 18-cycle PCR with the universal primers M1SS and BC2_uni_R. Regarding the original processing steps: For normalization, 1 million high-quality reads were randomly selected from each sample, with every read carrying a distinct molecular identifier. Reads sharing molecular identifiers were discarded rather than binned into consensus sequences. MiTCR, run with a Q25 quality threshold and the strictest error-elimination algorithm, handled CDR3 identification, clonotype clustering and error correction. A nonparametric unseen species model with Euler transformation was used to estimate lower-bound total TCR beta diversity. The public reads were run again by TCRdb, first through fastp at Q25 and then through MiXCR, and only productive beta chains were kept. Here each entry gathers all rows of one CDR3 protein and keeps the most common genes and DNA. Here the V and J calls rest on TCRdb's processing, not on the authors' analysis. For this sample there are 1.5 million to 2 million distinct CDR3 sequences; around 48% appear just once. Together, the top ten hold over 2% of the sample.

Donors were roughly 40 systemically healthy Caucasian individuals from Russia aged roughly 6 to 90 years. Approximately 9.3 milliliters of peripheral blood were collected from each donor into EDTA-treated Vacutainer tubes. Ficoll-Paque density-gradient centrifugation was used to isolate PBMCs, with at least 6.5 million per sample. Total RNA, at least 6 micrograms per sample, was extracted from PBMCs with Trizol reagent. For every donor, flow cytometry on a PBMC aliquot measured the percentage of naive CD45RAhigh/CD27high T cells. This sequence originates from a woman aged 40 to 55 in good health. Material for sequencing was blood. The V and J segments used are TRBV20-1 and TRBJ2-5; the D gene is possibly TRBD2, with 6 bases matching. The CDR3 corresponds to CSAESTGGEETQYF. In nucleotides, the sequence is TGCAGTGCGGAGAGTACCGGGGGAGAAGAGACCCAGTACTTC.